The clone carrying this TCR beta chain was seen ten or more times. The antigen remains unidentified. This sample stems from a study of Graves' ophthalmopathy and Graves' hyperthyroidism. For the study at large: Pretreatment peripheral blood was obtained at initial diagnosis.

V gave up 5 bases and J gave up 4 bases, with 15 bases separating them. The CDR3 covers 14 residues. Germline CDR1 reads SGDLS; CDR2 reads YYNGEE. Presentation of ophthalmopathy in the donors involved moderate-to-severe activity, CAS ≥3, NOSPECS ≥4 and a duration under 3 months. Pregnancy or lactation, uncontrolled infections and other autoimmune diseases were grounds for excluding patients. For repertoire sequencing, the TCR beta CDR3 regions were amplified from RNA transcripts. A first-round RT-PCR used HTBI primers, followed by a second-round multiplex PCR. TCRdb redid the calling of the multiplex PCR reads with MiXCR, one entry per CDR3 protein. The table has over 450,000 distinct CDR3 sequences, under 15% seen once. Whole-study findings and limits: Most expanded thyroid clonotypes above 0.001 frequency also appeared in blood.

Sequenced sample: blood. The chain combines TRBV9 with TRBJ1-2; D may be TRBD1 (5 bases). The receptor comes from a woman aged 30 to 39 with Graves' ophthalmopathy. CDR3 residues: CASRARGSSYGYTF. The CDR3 nucleotides are TGTGCCAGCAGGGCCCGGGGCAGCTCCTATGGCTACACCTTC.